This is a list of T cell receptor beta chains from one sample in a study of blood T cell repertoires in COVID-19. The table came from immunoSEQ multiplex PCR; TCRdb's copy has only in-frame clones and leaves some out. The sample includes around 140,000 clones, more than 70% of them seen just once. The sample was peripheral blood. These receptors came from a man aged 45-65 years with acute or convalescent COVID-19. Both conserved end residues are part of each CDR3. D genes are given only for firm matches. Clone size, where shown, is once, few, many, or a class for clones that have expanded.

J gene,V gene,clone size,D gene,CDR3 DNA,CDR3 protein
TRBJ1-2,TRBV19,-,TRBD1,TGTGCCAGTAGAAGGACAGGGACCCCTAACTATGGCTACACCTTC,CASRRTGTPNYGYTF
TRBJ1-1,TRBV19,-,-,TGTGCCAGTAGTATTGGGAGGCAAAGCCCCTACACTGAAGCTTTCTTT,CASSIGRQSPYTEAFF
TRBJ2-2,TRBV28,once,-,TGTGCCAGCGGGGTTCCGGGAAAGAACACCGGGGAGCTGTTTTTT,CASGVPGKNTGELFF
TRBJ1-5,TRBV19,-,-,TGTGCCAGTAGAGACAGTTATAGCAATCAGCCCCAGCATTTT,CASRDSYSNQPQHF
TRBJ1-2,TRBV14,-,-,TGTGCCAGCAGCCAAGTTGGGGGGAGTGCCTACACCTTC,CASSQVGGSAYTF
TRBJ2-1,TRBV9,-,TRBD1,TGTGCCAGCAGACCGGGACAGGGGATCAATGAGCAGTTCTTC,CASRPGQGINEQFF
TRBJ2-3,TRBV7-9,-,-,TGTGCCAGCAGCTTAGCTCCCTCAGATACGCAGTATTTT,CASSLAPSDTQYF
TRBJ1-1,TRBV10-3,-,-,TGTGCCACCCTAAAAGAGAACACTGAAGCTTTCTTT,CATLKENTEAFF
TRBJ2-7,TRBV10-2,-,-,TGCGCCAGCAGTCCCCCTCAGGGGACCGAGCAGTACTTC,CASSPPQGTEQYF
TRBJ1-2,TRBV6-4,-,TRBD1,TGTGCCAGCAGTGCCTCGACAGGGGGCTATGGCTACACCTTC,CASSASTGGYGYTF
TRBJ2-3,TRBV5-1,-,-,TGCGCCAGCAGCCGGATAGCTAGCACAGATACGCAGTATTTT,CASSRIASTDTQYF
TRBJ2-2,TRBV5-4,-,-,TGTGCCAGCAGACAGGGTCCGAACACCGGGGAGCTGTTTTTT,CASRQGPNTGELFF
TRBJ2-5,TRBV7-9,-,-,TGTGCCAGCAGCAGGGCCAGCCAAGAGACCCAGTACTTC,CASSRASQETQYF
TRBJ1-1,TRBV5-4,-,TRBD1,TGTGCCAGCAGTTCGACAGGGTTCGAGTCCACTGAAGCTTTCTTT,CASSSTGFESTEAFF
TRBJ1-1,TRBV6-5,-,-,TGTGCCAGCAGTTACGAGGCCCGCAGAACTGAAGCTTTCTTT,CASSYEARRTEAFF
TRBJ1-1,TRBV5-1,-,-,TGCGCCAGCAGCTTGGATGTGGGCGGAGGCACTGAAGCTTTCTTT,CASSLDVGGGTEAFF
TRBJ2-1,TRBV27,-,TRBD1,TGTGCCAGCAAACAGGGGGCTCTTTCCTACAATGAGCAGTTCTTC,CASKQGALSYNEQFF
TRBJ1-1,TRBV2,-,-,TGTGCCAGCAGGAGTTTGAGCGCTGAAGCTTTCTTT,CASRSLSAEAFF
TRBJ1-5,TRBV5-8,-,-,TGTGCCAGCAGCTTGGGACAGTACCTTAATCAGCCCCAGCATTTT,CASSLGQYLNQPQHF
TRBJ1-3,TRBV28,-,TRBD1,TGTGCCAGCATCGGACAGGGGAGGGCAAACACCATATATTTT,CASIGQGRANTIYF
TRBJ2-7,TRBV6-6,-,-,TGTGCCAGCAGTTGGGCGGGGAGAGCCTACGAGCAGTACTTC,CASSWAGRAYEQYF
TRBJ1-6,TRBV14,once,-,TGTGCCAGCAGCCAAGATTGGGAGGGAGGACCCCTCCACTTT,CASSQDWEGGPLHF
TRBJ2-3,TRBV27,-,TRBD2,TGTGCCAGCAGAGTACTAGCGGGAACAGATACGCAGTATTTT,CASRVLAGTDTQYF
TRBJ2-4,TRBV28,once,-,TGTGCCAGCAGCCCCACCCAACAGTCCAAAAACATTCAGTACTTC,CASSPTQQSKNIQYF
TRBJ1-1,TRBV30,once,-,TGTGCCTGGAGTGGGGACACCTATGAGCTTAGCGGGAGAGCTTTCTTT,CAWSGDTYELSGRAFF
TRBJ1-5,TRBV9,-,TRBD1,TGTGCCAGCAGCGTGACAGGGGGCAATCAGCCCCAGCATTTT,CASSVTGGNQPQHF
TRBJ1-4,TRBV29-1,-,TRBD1,TGCAGCGTTAGGACAGGGGCTAATGAAAAACTGTTTTTT,CSVRTGANEKLFF
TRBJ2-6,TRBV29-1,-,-,TGCAGCGTTGAAGACCGCAGATTCTCTGGGGCCAACGTCCTGACTTTC,CSVEDRRFSGANVLTF
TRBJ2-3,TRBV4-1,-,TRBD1,TGCGCCAGCAGTCCCCCGACAGGGACAGATACGCAGTATTTT,CASSPPTGTDTQYF
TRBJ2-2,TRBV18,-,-,TGTGCCAGCTCACCAACGGGAGCTGACACCGGGGAGCTGTTTTTT,CASSPTGADTGELFF
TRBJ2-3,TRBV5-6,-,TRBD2,TGTGCCAGCAGTTCTGGGGGGGTAACTAGCACAGATACGCAGTATTTT,CASSSGGVTSTDTQYF
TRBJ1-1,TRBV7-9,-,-,TGTGCCAGCAGCCGAGACAGAACTGAAGCTTTCTTT,CASSRDRTEAFF
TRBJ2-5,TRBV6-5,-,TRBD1,TGTGCCAGCTTCAGGGGGCCGCAAGAGACCCAGTACTTC,CASFRGPQETQYF
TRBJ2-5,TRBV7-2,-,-,TGTGCCAGCAGCTTAGGGGTAGCGGCTGGTAGGGAGACCCAGTACTTC,CASSLGVAAGRETQYF
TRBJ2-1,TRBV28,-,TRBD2,TGTGCCAGCAGTTTATGGGCGGGAGGGTCCCACAATGAGCAGTTCTTC,CASSLWAGGSHNEQFF
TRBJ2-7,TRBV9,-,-,TGTGCCAGCAGCGTCAGCAGGGTAGGGGAGCAGTACTTC,CASSVSRVGEQYF
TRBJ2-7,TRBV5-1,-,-,TGCGCCAGCAGCATAGACAGCCAAAGGGGGGAGCAGTACTTC,CASSIDSQRGEQYF
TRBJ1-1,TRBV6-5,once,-,TGTGCCAGCAGTCCCCCCGGGGGGCCGACTGAAGCTTTCTTT,CASSPPGGPTEAFF
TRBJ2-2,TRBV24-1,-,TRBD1,TGTGCCACCAGTGATATAGGGACAGGGACGAACACCGGGGAGCTGTTTTTT,CATSDIGTGTNTGELFF
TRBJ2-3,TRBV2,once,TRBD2,TGTGCCAGCAGCGCGGCGGGAGGGTCCCCGGATACGCAGTATTTT,CASSAAGGSPDTQYF
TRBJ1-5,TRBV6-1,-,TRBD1,TGTGCCAGCAGTGAGAGAATACAGGGGGCGGTTCAGCCCCAGCATTTT,CASSERIQGAVQPQHF
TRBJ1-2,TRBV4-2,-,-,TGTGCCAGCAGCCAAGATCTACAGGGTTCCGCTGGCTACACCTTC,CASSQDLQGSAGYTF
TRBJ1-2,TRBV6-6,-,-,TGTGCCAGCAGTTACTACCAGGGGACGGGTGGCTACACCTTC,CASSYYQGTGGYTF
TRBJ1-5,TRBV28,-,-,TGTGCCAGCAGTTTTTCCTCAGGGCGACGACAGCCCCAGCATTTT,CASSFSSGRRQPQHF
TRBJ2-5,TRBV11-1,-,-,TGTGCCAGCAGCCGGGACTTTCAAGAGACCCAGTACTTC,CASSRDFQETQYF
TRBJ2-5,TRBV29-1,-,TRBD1,TGCAGCGTTCGACAGGGGAGAGAGACCCAGTACTTC,CSVRQGRETQYF